The clone carrying this T cell receptor beta chain was counted only a few times. Its antigen remains unknown. cDNA reverse transcribed from extracted RNA served as the sequencing template. Produced via immunoSEQ multiplex PCR; TCRdb's table is partial and in-frame only. Among about 220,000 clones, around 57% were seen once, and the ten largest hold around 1.6%. This sample is drawn from a study of CD8+ T cells in alopecia areata. The CDR3 runs to 15 residues. Germline CDR1 is GTSNPN and CDR2 is SVGIG (reference sequence). The ends were cut back, 1 base at V and 1 base at J, with 10 bases in the middle. Treatment noted: oral pan-JAK inhibitor, 5-10 mg twice daily. Whole-study results and caveats: Scalp and blood retained many expanded lesional clones during tofacitinib.

This material consisted of CD4+ T cells sorted from blood, taken at week 4, from a patient treated with tofacitinib. This receptor was identified in a human donor with alopecia areata. The chain joins TRBV30 to TRBJ2-2; no firm D call. CDR3 in amino acids: CAWSDWTGNTGELFF. The CDR3 bases are TGTGCCTGGAGTGATTGGACGGGGAACACCGGGGAGCTGTTTTTT.